This T cell receptor beta chain was captured in a study of CD8 T cells in ankylosing spondylitis. TCRdb processed the 5' RACE reads anew with MiXCR; each CDR3 protein has one entry. The sample comprises about 69,000 distinct CDR3 sequences, 5.3% of which are singletons, and 2.2% rests with the top ten. This clonotype was seen ten or more times. Sequenced sample: blood, either unsorted or a sorted T cell fraction (not recorded which). The sequence was collected from a male donor with ankylosing spondylitis or in good health (not recorded which).

CDR3 region: CASSLGGSNTIYF. The CDR3 region has the DNA TGCGCCAGCAGCCTCGGAGGGTCGAACACCATATATTTT. V usage is TRBV5-1 and J usage is TRBJ1-3; D is ambiguous. Germline V gives CDR1 SGHRS, CDR2 YFSETQ. Trimming took off 4 bases at V and 7 bases at J, with 12 bases between the two ends. CDR3 length: 13 residues.